A selection of T cell receptor beta chains follows, all from one sample in a study of ipilimumab plus nivolumab after autologous stem cell transplantation. Data came from immunoSEQ multiplex PCR; TCRdb stores just in-frame clones and leaves some out. The sample contains 9,000 to 15,000 clones, approximately 70% of which appear only once. The sample was PBMCs, taken in a trial of ipilimumab plus nivolumab as post-transplant consolidation. The receptors come from a male donor with multiple myeloma. CDR3s include the opening cysteine and the closing phenylalanine or tryptophan. D genes are given only for firm matches. Expanded clones get a size class; other rows say once, few or many, or leave the size out.

size	D	V	J	CDR3	DNA
-	-	TRBV7-2	TRBJ1-2	CASSLAPKDGYTF	TGTGCCAGCAGCTTAGCCCCAAAGGATGGCTACACCTTC
-	TRBD2	TRBV9	TRBJ2-1	CASSVRHSGGHNEQFF	TGTGCCAGCAGCGTCCGGCATAGCGGGGGCCACAATGAGCAGTTCTTC
-	-	TRBV30	TRBJ1-3	CAWSGPLGNTIYF	TGTGCCTGGAGTGGACCATTAGGAAACACCATATATTTT
-	-	TRBV5-1	TRBJ1-1	CASSPLGLSTEAFF	TGCGCCAGCAGCCCATTGGGGTTATCCACTGAAGCTTTCTTT
-	TRBD2	TRBV14	TRBJ2-5	CASSRGSSGLKTQYF	TGTGCCAGCAGCCGAGGGTCTAGCGGGTTAAAGACCCAGTACTTC
-	-	TRBV5-1	TRBJ1-2	CASSLLDRPNLNGYTF	TGCGCCAGCAGCTTGCTCGACAGGCCAAACCTTAATGGCTACACCTTC
few	TRBD2	TRBV6-5	TRBJ2-7	CASSYQSGGYEQYF	TGTGCCAGCAGTTATCAGAGCGGGGGCTACGAGCAGTACTTC
-	-	TRBV9	TRBJ2-7	CASSVGAVRIYEQYF	TGTGCCAGCAGCGTAGGGGCGGTGCGGATTTACGAGCAGTACTTC
once	-	TRBV27	TRBJ2-5	CASRGAARETQYF	TGTGCCAGCAGGGGGGCCGCCCGGGAGACCCAGTACTTC
few	TRBD2	TRBV5-1	TRBJ2-5	CASSSGTSGIQETQYF	TGCGCCAGCAGCAGCGGGACTAGCGGGATCCAAGAGACCCAGTACTTC
-	TRBD1	TRBV4-2	TRBJ2-7	CASSQEPGQGSSYEQYF	TGTGCCAGCAGCCAAGAACCGGGACAGGGGTCCTCCTACGAGCAGTACTTC
once	-	TRBV4-2	TRBJ1-2	CASSLEGRTGYTF	TGTGCCAGCAGCTTAGAGGGCAGGACGGGCTACACCTTC
-	-	TRBV18	TRBJ1-6	CASSNGQSSYNSPLHF	TGTGCCAGCTCAAACGGACAAAGCTCCTATAATTCACCCCTCCACTTT
large	-	TRBV6-1	TRBJ1-1	CASSEPGHLNTEAFF	TGTGCCAGCAGTGAACCGGGACACTTGAACACTGAAGCTTTCTTT
-	-	TRBV27	TRBJ1-1	CASSFRGGGTEAFF	TGTGCCAGCAGTTTCCGGGGCGGGGGCACTGAAGCTTTCTTT
-	-	TRBV5-1	TRBJ1-3	CASSLVLQSGSGGNTIYF	TGCGCCAGCAGCTTGGTTTTGCAGTCAGGGTCGGGCGGAAACACCATATATTTT
-	-	TRBV30	TRBJ1-4	CAWSVHSGGPNEKLFF	TGTGCCTGGAGTGTACATAGTGGGGGACCTAATGAAAAACTGTTTTTT
few	TRBD1	TRBV6-6	TRBJ2-6	CASSDRAGANVLTF	TGTGCCAGCAGCGACAGGGCTGGGGCCAACGTCCTGACTTTC
once	-	TRBV28	TRBJ2-1	CASFQGGRDYNEQFF	TGTGCCAGTTTTCAGGGGGGGCGGGACTACAATGAGCAGTTCTTC
few	-	TRBV5-4	TRBJ1-1	CASSLSYSGPEAFF	TGTGCCAGCAGCTTGAGTTACTCGGGGCCTGAAGCTTTCTTT
-	TRBD1	TRBV6-5	TRBJ2-7	CAEGQGYEQYF	TGTGCCGAGGGACAGGGCTACGAGCAGTACTTC
-	-	TRBV19	TRBJ1-4	CASRGRAAEVSEKLFF	TGTGCCAGTAGAGGTAGGGCGGCCGAAGTAAGTGAAAAACTGTTTTTT
-	-	TRBV5-1	TRBJ2-1	CASGLGGRDNEQFF	TGCGCCAGCGGCCTGGGGGGACGGGACAATGAGCAGTTCTTC
-	-	TRBV5-1	TRBJ2-3	CASSFPSTDTQYF	TGCGCCAGCAGCTTCCCTAGCACAGATACGCAGTATTTT
-	-	TRBV4-1	TRBJ1-2	CASSPSPGNNYGYTF	TGCGCCAGCAGCCCCTCCCCGGGGAATAACTATGGCTACACCTTC
-	TRBD2	TRBV5-1	TRBJ2-7	CASTRTSGGTSYEQYF	TGCGCCAGCACCCGGACTAGCGGGGGAACTTCCTACGAGCAGTACTTC